This TCR beta chain was observed in a study of CD8+CD57+ T cells in acquired aplastic anemia. In the study overall: DNA per sorted CD4+ or CD8+ sample ranged about 0.2 to 27.4 ug, averaging roughly 3.5 ug. Study-wide results and limits: For CD8+ Simpson's diversity, patients and controls showed no significant difference. The number of CD8+ CDR3 sequences shared by patients and controls was around 30.

V shed 6 bases and J shed 4 bases, with 14 bases lying between them. The germline V gene has CDR1 LNHDA and CDR2 SQIVND (reference sequence). This CDR3 region has 14 residues. On this clonotype: What it binds is not known.

According to the study, genomic DNA was the template for TCR beta VDJ and CDR3 profiling. MiXCR, applied by TCRdb to the reads, yields one record per CDR3 protein. In the table there are roughly 170,000 distinct CDR3 sequences, 60% to 70% of which are singletons. The TCR comes from a human donor in good health. Material: sorted CD4+, CD8+, or CD8+CD57+ T cells (not recorded which) from PBMCs. The chain carries TRBV19 and TRBJ2-3, with D possibly called TRBD1 or TRBD2 (6 bases each). The CDR3 bases are TGTGCCAGTAGCCTCGGGGGCTACGCAGATACGCAGTATTTT. Its protein product is CASSLGGYADTQYF.